The 3 T cell receptor beta chains below all came from one sample that was sequenced in a study of blood T cell repertoires in COVID-19. Sequencing used immunoSEQ multiplex PCR; TCRdb keeps in-frame clones, though not all of them. The table records around 400,000 clones, roughly 84% of them present only once. Sample: PBMCs or T cells enriched from blood (not recorded which). These receptors all stem from a woman aged 18-29 years who had been exposed to COVID-19.

The rearrangement links TRBV25-1 to TRBJ1-6; TRBD1 aligns across 8 bases. With 3 bases clipped from V and 9 bases from J, the junction kept 7 bases outside the gene matches. The CDR3 loop spans 15 amino acids. Per the germline V gene, CDR1 is MGHDK and CDR2 is SYGVNS. The CDR3 DNA is TGTGCCAGCAGTGAGGCAGGGGGCAGGGGTTCACCCCTCCACTTT. The encoded protein is CASSEAGGRGSPLHF. Drawing the rest from reference TRBV25-1 and TRBJ1-6, the complete variable domain is EADIYQTPRYLVIGTGKKITLECSQTMGHDKMYWYQQDPGMELHLIHYSYGVNSTEKGDLSSESTVSRIRTEHFPLTLESARPSHTSQYLCASSEAGGRGSPLHFGNGTRLTVT.

J is TRBJ1-4 and V is TRBV28; 7 positions match TRBD1. CDR3 length equals 11 residues. Germline CDR1 is MDHEN and CDR2 is SYDVKM. The V gene end was trimmed by 6 bases and the J gene end by 12 bases; junction bases not matched to a gene: 4. Here the CDR3 reads CASSRDRELFF. The DNA of the CDR3 is TGTGCCAGCAGCCGAGACAGGGAACTGTTTTTT.

Here the CDR3 DNA reads TGTGCCAGCAGCCGCGACAGTTATGGCAATCAGCCCCAGCATTTT. Translating gives CASSRDSYGNQPQHF. This rearrangement joins TRBV7-2 to TRBJ1-5; D possibly corresponds to TRBD1 (5 bases). The V gene lost 5 bases and the J gene lost 2 bases, with 13 bases spanning the gap. The CDR3 sequence is 15 residues long. The germline V gene has CDR1 SGHTA and CDR2 FQGNSA.